These 26 T cell receptor beta chains originate from one sample sequenced in a study of T cell changes during pregnancy in multiple sclerosis. Produced via immunoSEQ multiplex PCR; TCRdb's table is partial and in-frame only. The sample includes tens of thousands of clones, approximately 94% of them seen just once. The source material was CD4+ T cells from peripheral blood mononuclear cells, sampled in the third trimester of pregnancy. The receptors were sampled from a female donor with multiple sclerosis, enrolled in a pregnancy study.

V and J are TRBV5-8 and TRBJ1-3, with D hard to call. Germline values: CDR1 SGHTS, CDR2 YDEGEE. Trimming shortened V by 0 bases and J by 0 bases, and 7 bases separated the two germline ends. This CDR3 region has 15 residues. Here the CDR3 reads CASSLGAFSGNTIYF. CDR3 bases: TGTGCCAGCAGCTTGGGCGCTTTCTCTGGAAACACCATATATTTT. The whole variable domain, remainder taken from reference TRBV5-8 and TRBJ1-3, is EAGVTQSPTHLIKTRGQQATLRCSPISGHTSVYWYQQALGLGLQFLLWYDEGEERNRGNFPPRFSGRQFPNYSSELNVNALELEDSALYLCASSLGAFSGNTIYFGEGSWLTVV.

The rearrangement uses TRBV18 and TRBJ1-1; TRBD1 matches 10 bases. The trim removed 4 bases at V and 0 bases at J, leaving 2 bases unmatched. The length of the CDR3 is 15 residues. Germline CDR1 reads KGHSH; CDR2 reads LQKENI. The CDR3 sequence: CASSLGQGMNTEAFF. The DNA for the CDR3 is TGTGCCAGCTCACTGGGACAGGGGATGAACACTGAAGCTTTCTTT.

This clone was picked up a small number of times. The chain links TRBV18 to TRBJ2-1; the match to TRBD2 covers 11 bases. The length of the CDR3 is 19 residues. Losses at the gene ends were 2 bases for V and 2 bases for J; bases not matched to a gene: 11. The germline V gene has CDR1 KGHSH and CDR2 LQKENI. The CDR3 region has the DNA TGTGCCAGCTCACCAAGCGTCATAGCGGGGGGGCGGACCTACAATGAGCAGTTCTTC. Protein sequence: CASSPSVIAGGRTYNEQFF.

The chain is built from TRBV14 and TRBJ2-2; D may be TRBD1 (5 bases). CDR1 is SGHDN, CDR2 FVKESK, per germline. V was shortened by 0 bases and J by 6 bases, with 11 bases between the two germline ends. This CDR3 has 15 residues. CDR3 DNA sequence: TGTGCCAGCAGCCAAGATATAGGGGCCCCCGGGGAGCTGTTTTTT. It is translated as CASSQDIGAPGELFF.

This sequence joins TRBV4-1 and TRBJ1-4; D is possibly TRBD1 (5 bases). In germline, CDR1 is MGHRA, CDR2 YSYEKL. The CDR3 length is 15 residues. Between the trimmed V and J ends, which lost 3 bases and 4 bases, there was a span of 12 bases. The CDR3 is CASSHQTGNNEKLFF. The CDR3, as DNA: TGCGCCAGCAGCCACCAAACAGGAAATAATGAAAAACTGTTTTTT.

In this sample, this clone turned up once. The J gene is TRBJ2-3, the V gene TRBV5-1; 9 bases fit TRBD2. The CDR3 totals 18 residues. The J segment lost 0 bases and the V segment lost 0 bases, leaving 8 bases of the junction unmatched. Germline V lookup: CDR1 SGHRS, CDR2 YFSETQ. CDR3: CASSLGSSGITSTDTQYF. In nucleotides, the CDR3 is TGCGCCAGCAGCTTGGGTTCTAGCGGGATTACTAGCACAGATACGCAGTATTTT.

The genes are TRBV7-3 and TRBJ2-5, with 9 bases matching TRBD2. The CDR3 has 14 residues. V dropped 9 bases and J dropped 5; count of bases not matched to a gene: 10. Germline V gives CDR1 SGHTA, CDR2 FQGTGA. CDR3 sequence (DNA): TGTGCCAGTTCACTAGCGGGCCGTACGGAGACCCAGTACTTC. Its translation is CASSLAGRTETQYF.

This clone was seen a handful of times. This chain connects TRBV5-1 to TRBJ2-5; 9 bases map to TRBD2. J gave up 0 bases and V 0 bases, and 6 bases lay outside the gene matches. This CDR3 region has 17 residues. Germline V gene lookup returns CDR1 SGHRS and CDR2 YFSETQ. DNA of the CDR3: TGCGCCAGCAGCTTGGGACTAGCGGTGGGGTACCAAGAGACCCAGTACTTC. It translates to CASSLGLAVGYQETQYF.

The V call is TRBV14, the J call TRBJ2-7; tentative D call: TRBD1 (5 bases). V was pared by 1 base and J by 5 bases, with 9 bases between. The germline gives CDR1 SGHDN, CDR2 FVKESK. The CDR3 runs to 13 residues. DNA of the CDR3: TGTGCCAGCAGCCAAGGCCAGGGAAACGAGCAGTACTTC. The encoded protein is CASSQGQGNEQYF.

The chain is built from TRBV7-8 and TRBJ2-3; D is undetermined. CDR3 length: 16 amino acids. The germline V gene encodes CDR1 SGHVS and CDR2 FQNEAQ. Deletions cut 1 base from V and 7 bases from J, with 18 bases between. CDR3 residues: CASSLERLKPWNTQYF. The CDR3, as DNA: TGTGCCAGCAGCTTAGAAAGACTCAAACCTTGGAATACGCAGTATTTT.

This sequence joins TRBV6-1 and TRBJ2-7; 7 nucleotides match TRBD1. The CDR3 spans 13 residues. Trimming removed 7 bases from V and 4 bases from J; junction bases left unmatched: 7. Germline V CDR1 and CDR2: MNHNS, SASEGT. CDR3 sequence: CASTRTGEYEQYF. DNA of the CDR3: TGTGCCAGCACCCGGACAGGCGAATACGAGCAGTACTTC.

This sequence joins TRBV10-3 and TRBJ2-3; possible D gene TRBD2, 5 bases. CDR1 and CDR2 (germline): ENHRY, SYGVKD. Trimming removed 10 bases from V and 1 base from J, with 15 bases in between. The CDR3 runs 14 residues. CDR3 amino acids: CATGVGSRTDTQYF. In nucleotides, the CDR3 is TGTGCCACCGGGGTAGGGAGTCGCACAGATACGCAGTATTTT.

This sequence joins TRBV7-6 and TRBJ1-5, with a possible D match to TRBD1 (5 bases). This CDR3 has 13 amino acids. From germline, CDR1 is SGHVS and CDR2 FNYEAQ. V lost 8 bases, J lost 1 base, and 9 bases lay in between. The CDR3 region is CASAGSSNQPQHF. The CDR3 DNA reads TGTGCCAGCGCAGGGTCGAGCAATCAGCCCCAGCATTTT.

CDR3 sequence reads: CAWRWIAGPYNEQFF. CDR3 DNA sequence: TGTGCCTGGAGGTGGATAGCGGGACCCTACAATGAGCAGTTCTTC. The chain is built from TRBV30 and TRBJ2-1; TRBD2 aligns across 8 bases. With 3 bases clipped from V and 2 bases from J, the junction kept 6 bases outside the gene matches. The CDR3 spans 15 residues. The germline V gene has CDR1 GTSNPN and CDR2 SVGIG (reference sequence).

The CDR3 region has the DNA TGTGCCAGCAGCTCCGGAATGGGAGGGATGTACGAGCAGTACTTC. It translates to CASSSGMGGMYEQYF. The chain links TRBV7-6 to TRBJ2-7, with 7 bases aligning to TRBD2. The germline CDR1 and CDR2 sequences are SGHVS and FNYEAQ. Losses at the gene ends were 4 bases for V and 4 bases for J; bases not matched to a gene: 10. The CDR3 length is 15 residues.

The chain couples TRBV30 to TRBJ2-1, with TRBD1 matching over 10 bases. The V gene end was trimmed by 6 bases and the J gene end by 0 bases; junction bases not matched to a gene: 2. From germline, CDR1 is GTSNPN and CDR2 SVGIG (reference sequence). This CDR3 is built from 14 residues. Here the CDR3 DNA reads TGTGCCTGTAGGACAGGGGGCTCCTACAATGAGCAGTTCTTC. It translates to CACRTGGSYNEQFF.

The CDR3 DNA reads TGTGCCAGCAGCCCCAGGGGTCACGGGGAGCTGTTTTTT. It yields the protein CASSPRGHGELFF. The chain links TRBV2 to TRBJ2-2; D is possibly TRBD1 (6 bases). The germline V gene encodes CDR1 SNHLY and CDR2 FYNNEI. This CDR3 spans 13 amino acids. With 6 bases removed from V and 7 bases from J, the gap between germline ends came to 12 bases.

The V and J genes are TRBV27 and TRBJ2-7, with 9 bases matching TRBD1. CDR3 length equals 16 residues. Germline lookup yields CDR1 MNHEY and CDR2 SMNVEV (reference sequence). V lost 5 bases and J lost 6; bases outside the gene matches: 14. CDR3 amino acids: CASSPSAGTGSPEQYF. The CDR3 nucleotides read TGTGCCAGCAGTCCCTCGGCCGGGACAGGGAGTCCCGAGCAGTACTTC.

The chain links TRBV30 to TRBJ2-2; D is uncertain. V lost 4 bases, J lost 2 bases, and 8 bases lay in between. Germline lookup yields CDR1 GTSNPN and CDR2 SVGIG (reference sequence). CDR3 length: 13 amino acids. This CDR3 reads CAWTNFNTGELFF. The CDR3 region has the DNA TGTGCCTGGACCAACTTCAACACCGGGGAGCTGTTTTTT. The complete variable domain, with remaining parts taken from reference TRBV30 and TRBJ2-2, reads SQTIHQWPATLVQPVGSPLSLECTVEGTSNPNLYWYRQAAGRGLQLLFYSVGIGQISSEVPQNLSASRPQDRQFILSSKKLLLSDSGFYLCAWTNFNTGELFFGEGSRLTVL.

CDR3 DNA: TGCGCCAGCAGCACCCCGGCAGATACGCAGTATTTT. Its translation is CASSTPADTQYF. The rearrangement uses TRBV5-1 and TRBJ2-3; D ambiguous. Trimming took off 4 bases at V and 4 bases at J, with 7 bases between the two ends. This CDR3 has 12 amino acids. Germline V CDR1 and CDR2: SGHRS, YFSETQ.

Turning to this clone: A read error may produce the germline difference seen at one junction end. The sample carries other DNA sequences with the same CDR3. The rearrangement links TRBV30 to TRBJ2-7, with no clear D. Germline-derived CDR1 and CDR2 are GTSNPN and SVGIG (reference sequence). The length of the CDR3 is 13 residues. The CDR3 loop reads CAWSVGSIDEQYF. CDR3 nucleotide sequence: TGCGCCTGGAGTGTGGGTAGCATAGACGAGCAGTACTTC. Combining the CDR3 with reference TRBV30 and TRBJ2-7 gives the whole variable domain SQTIHQWPATLVQPVGSPLSLECTVEGTSNPNLYWYRQAAGRGLQLLFYSVGIGQISSEVPQNLSASRPQDRQFILSSKKLLLSDSGFYLCAWSVGSIDEQYFGPGTRLTVT.

The chain carries TRBV5-1 and TRBJ1-2; 7 bases agree with TRBD1. The trim removed 1 base at V and 2 bases at J, leaving 8 bases unmatched. Per the germline V gene, CDR1 is SGHRS and CDR2 is YFSETQ. The CDR3 runs 16 residues. The CDR3 protein is CASSLSGTDINYGYTF. The CDR3 nucleotides read TGCGCCAGCAGCTTGTCCGGGACAGATATAAACTATGGCTACACCTTC.

J is TRBJ2-1 and V is TRBV28, with 14 bases identical to TRBD2. CDR3 length equals 17 residues. CDR1 and CDR2 from the germline V gene are MDHEN and SYDVKM. V was pared by 4 bases and J by 9 bases, with 11 bases of the junction left unmatched. Written as DNA, the CDR3 is TGTGCCAGCAGTTCCCCGGGGGGACTAGCGGGAGAGGGTGAGCAGTTCTTC. It translates to CASSSPGGLAGEGEQFF.

The J gene is TRBJ1-6, the V gene TRBV5-1; TRBD1 aligns across 9 bases. Per the germline V gene, CDR1 is SGHRS and CDR2 is YFSETQ. V lost 3 bases and J lost 3; bases outside the gene matches: 4. This CDR3 comprises 16 residues. The CDR3 loop reads CASSSGQGNYNSPLHF. CDR3 DNA: TGCGCCAGCAGCTCAGGACAGGGGAACTATAATTCACCCCTCCACTTT.

V usage is TRBV27 and J usage is TRBJ2-7; D gene unclear. The germline CDR1 and CDR2 sequences are MNHEY and SMNVEV (reference sequence). The V end lost 5 bases, the J end lost 2 bases, and 16 bases lay between the germline ends. The CDR3 loop spans 15 amino acids. CDR3 nucleotide sequence: TGTGCCAGCAGTCTTCAGGCCAGGCCGGCCTACGAGCAGTACTTC. Amino acid sequence: CASSLQARPAYEQYF.

The chain uses TRBV9 and TRBJ2-4; the D gene is possibly TRBD2 (5 bases). This CDR3 comprises 13 residues. The V end lost 7 bases, the J end lost 7 bases, and 15 bases lay between the germline ends. Germline V CDR1 and CDR2: SGDLS, YYNGEE. The CDR3 loop reads CASLPLSGNIQYF. As DNA, the CDR3 is TGTGCCAGCCTCCCTCTAAGCGGCAACATTCAGTACTTC. Filled out from reference TRBV9 and TRBJ2-4, the complete variable domain reads DSGVTQTPKHLITATGQRVTLRCSPRSGDLSVYWYQQSLDQGLQFLIQYYNGEERAKGNILERFSAQQFPDLHSELNLSSLELGDSALYFCASLPLSGNIQYFGAGTRLSVL.